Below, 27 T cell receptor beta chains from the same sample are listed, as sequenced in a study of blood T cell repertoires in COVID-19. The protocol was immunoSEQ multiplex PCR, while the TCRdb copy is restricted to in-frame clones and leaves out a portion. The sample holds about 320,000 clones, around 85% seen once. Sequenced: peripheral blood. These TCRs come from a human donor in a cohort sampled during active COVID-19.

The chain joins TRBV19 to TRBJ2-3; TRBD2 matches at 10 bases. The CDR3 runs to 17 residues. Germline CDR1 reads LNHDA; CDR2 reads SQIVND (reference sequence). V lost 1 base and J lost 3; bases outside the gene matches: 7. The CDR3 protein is CASSIGILAGPTDTQYF. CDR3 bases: TGTGCCAGTAGTATAGGGATACTAGCGGGGCCGACAGATACGCAGTATTTT.

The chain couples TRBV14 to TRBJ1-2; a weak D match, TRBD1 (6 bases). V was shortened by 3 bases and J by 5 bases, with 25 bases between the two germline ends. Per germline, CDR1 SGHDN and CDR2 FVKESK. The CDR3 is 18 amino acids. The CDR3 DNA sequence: TGTGCCAGCAGCCATGCGGCGAGACAGGCGTTAAAACCATATGGCTACACCTTC. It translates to CASSHAARQALKPYGYTF.

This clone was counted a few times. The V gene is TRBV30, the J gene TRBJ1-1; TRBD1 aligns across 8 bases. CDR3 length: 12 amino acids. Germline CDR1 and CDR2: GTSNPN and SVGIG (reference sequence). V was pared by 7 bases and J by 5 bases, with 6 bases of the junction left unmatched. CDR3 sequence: CAFRGRKTEAFF. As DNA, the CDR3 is TGTGCCTTCAGGGGGCGAAAAACTGAAGCTTTCTTT.

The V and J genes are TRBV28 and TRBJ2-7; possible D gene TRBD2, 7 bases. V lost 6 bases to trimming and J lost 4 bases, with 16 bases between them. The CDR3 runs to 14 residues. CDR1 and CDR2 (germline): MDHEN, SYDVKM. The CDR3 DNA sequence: TGTGCCAGCAGAGTGGGGGGGGGCGGTTACGAGCAGTACTTC. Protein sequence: CASRVGGGGYEQYF.

CDR3: CSVGTAGESQYF. CDR3 sequence (DNA): TGCAGCGTTGGAACGGCAGGGGAATCCCAGTACTTC. The chain uses TRBV29-1 and TRBJ2-5, with D maybe TRBD1 (6 bases). The V end was cut by 4 bases, the J end by 9 bases, with 15 bases between. The CDR3 is 12 residues long. Germline CDR1 reads SQVTM; CDR2 reads ANQGSEA.

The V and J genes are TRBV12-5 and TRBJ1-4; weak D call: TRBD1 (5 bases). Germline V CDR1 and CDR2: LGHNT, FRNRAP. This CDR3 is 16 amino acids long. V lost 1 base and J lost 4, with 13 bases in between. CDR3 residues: CASGLDVGGFNEKLFF. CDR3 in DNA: TGTGCTAGTGGTTTGGACGTCGGGGGGTTTAATGAAAAACTGTTTTTT.

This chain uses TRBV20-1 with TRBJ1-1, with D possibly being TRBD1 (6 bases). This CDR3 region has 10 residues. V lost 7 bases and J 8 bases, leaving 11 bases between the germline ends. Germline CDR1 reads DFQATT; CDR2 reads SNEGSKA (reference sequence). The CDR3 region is CSVHRDEAFF. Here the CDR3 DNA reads TGCAGTGTTCACAGGGACGAAGCTTTCTTT.

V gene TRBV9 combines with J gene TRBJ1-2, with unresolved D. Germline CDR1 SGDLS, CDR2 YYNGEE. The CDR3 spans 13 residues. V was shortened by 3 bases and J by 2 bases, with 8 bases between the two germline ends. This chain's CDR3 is CASSASGNYGYTF. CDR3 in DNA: TGTGCCAGCAGCGCGTCGGGGAACTATGGCTACACCTTC.

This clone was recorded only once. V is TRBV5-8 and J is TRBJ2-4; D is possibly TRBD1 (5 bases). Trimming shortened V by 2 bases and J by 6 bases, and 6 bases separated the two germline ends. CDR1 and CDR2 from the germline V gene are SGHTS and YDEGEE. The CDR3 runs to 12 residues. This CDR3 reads CASSLDRNIQYF. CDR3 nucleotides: TGTGCCAGCAGCTTAGACAGAAACATTCAGTACTTC.

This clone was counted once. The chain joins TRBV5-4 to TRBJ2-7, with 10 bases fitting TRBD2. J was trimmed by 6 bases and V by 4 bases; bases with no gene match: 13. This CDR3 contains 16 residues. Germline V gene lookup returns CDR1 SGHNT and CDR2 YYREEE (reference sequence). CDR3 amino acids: CASSIAGGLMAGEQYF. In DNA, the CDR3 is TGTGCCAGCAGCATAGCGGGGGGCCTCATGGCGGGCGAGCAGTACTTC.

The CDR3 loop reads CASRGRQGRIDTQYF. The CDR3 nucleotides are TGTGCCAGCAGGGGAAGACAGGGGCGGATAGATACGCAGTATTTT. This chain connects TRBV2 to TRBJ2-3; 8 positions agree with TRBD1. After removal of 6 bases from V and 5 bases from J, the junction contained 10 bases not matched to a gene. The CDR3 spans 15 residues. The germline V gene encodes CDR1 SNHLY and CDR2 FYNNEI. Full variable domain (missing parts from reference TRBV2 and TRBJ2-3): EPEVTQTPSHQVTQMGQEVILRCVPISNHLYFYWYRQILGQKVEFLVSFYNNEISEKSEIFDDQFSVERPDGSNFTLKIRSTKLEDSAMYFCASRGRQGRIDTQYFGPGTRLTVL.

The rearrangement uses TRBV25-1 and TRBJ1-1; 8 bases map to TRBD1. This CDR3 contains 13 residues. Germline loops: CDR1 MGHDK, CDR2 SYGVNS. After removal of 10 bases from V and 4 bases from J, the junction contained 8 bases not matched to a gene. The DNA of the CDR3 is TGTGCCACCTCACAGGGGGTGAGCACTGAAGCTTTCTTT. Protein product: CATSQGVSTEAFF. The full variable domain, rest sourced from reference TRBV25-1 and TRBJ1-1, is EADIYQTPRYLVIGTGKKITLECSQTMGHDKMYWYQQDPGMELHLIHYSYGVNSTEKGDLSSESTVSRIRTEHFPLTLESARPSHTSQYLCATSQGVSTEAFFGQGTRLTVV.

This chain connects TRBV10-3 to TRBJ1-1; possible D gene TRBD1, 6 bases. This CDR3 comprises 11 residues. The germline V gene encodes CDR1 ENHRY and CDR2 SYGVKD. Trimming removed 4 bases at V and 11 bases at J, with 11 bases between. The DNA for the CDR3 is TGTGCCATCAGTGGGGACATGGCCGCTTTCTTT. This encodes CAISGDMAAFF.

CDR3 in amino acids: CASSLVQGTEAFF. In DNA, the CDR3 is TGTGCCAGCAGCTTAGTGCAGGGCACTGAAGCTTTCTTT. The V call is TRBV11-1, the J call TRBJ1-1, with TRBD1 as a possible D gene (5 bases). Between the trimmed V and J ends, which lost 1 base and 4 bases, there was a span of 7 bases. Germline V gene data show CDR1 as SGHAT and CDR2 as FQDESV (reference sequence). This CDR3 has 13 amino acids.

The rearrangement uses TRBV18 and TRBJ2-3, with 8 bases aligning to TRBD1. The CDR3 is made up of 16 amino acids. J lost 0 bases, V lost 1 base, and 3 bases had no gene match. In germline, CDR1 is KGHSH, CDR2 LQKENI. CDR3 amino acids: CASSPRGQGSTDTQYF. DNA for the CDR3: TGTGCCAGCTCACCACGCGGACAGGGTAGCACAGATACGCAGTATTTT.

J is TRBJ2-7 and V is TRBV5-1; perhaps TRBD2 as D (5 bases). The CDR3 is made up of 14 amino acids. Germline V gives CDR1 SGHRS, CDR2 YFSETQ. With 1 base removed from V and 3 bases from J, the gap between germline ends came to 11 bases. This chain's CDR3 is CASSLTSGNYEQYF. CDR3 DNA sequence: TGCGCCAGCAGCTTGACGTCGGGGAACTACGAGCAGTACTTC.

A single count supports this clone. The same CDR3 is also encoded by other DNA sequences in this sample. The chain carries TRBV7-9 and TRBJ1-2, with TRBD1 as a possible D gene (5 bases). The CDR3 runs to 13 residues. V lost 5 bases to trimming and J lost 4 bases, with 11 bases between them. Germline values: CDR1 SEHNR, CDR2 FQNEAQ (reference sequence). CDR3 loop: CASSPREGYGYTF. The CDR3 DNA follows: TGTGCCAGCAGCCCCAGGGAGGGCTATGGCTACACCTTC.

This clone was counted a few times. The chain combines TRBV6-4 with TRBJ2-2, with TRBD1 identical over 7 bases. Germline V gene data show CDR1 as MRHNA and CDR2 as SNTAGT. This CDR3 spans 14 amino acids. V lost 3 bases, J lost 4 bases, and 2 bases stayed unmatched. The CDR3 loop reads CASSEAGGTGELFF. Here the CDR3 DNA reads TGTGCCAGCAGTGAGGCAGGGGGCACCGGGGAGCTGTTTTTT.

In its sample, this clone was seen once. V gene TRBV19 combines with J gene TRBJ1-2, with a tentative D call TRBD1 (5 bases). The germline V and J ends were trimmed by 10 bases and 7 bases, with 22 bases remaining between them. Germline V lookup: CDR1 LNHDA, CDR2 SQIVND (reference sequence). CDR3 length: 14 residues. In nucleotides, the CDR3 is TGTGCCACCCAACCCCTTACAGGTTTAGGTGGCTACACCTTC. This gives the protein CATQPLTGLGGYTF. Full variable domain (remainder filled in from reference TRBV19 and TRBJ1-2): DGGITQSPKYLFRKEGQNVTLSCEQNLNHDAMYWYRQDPGQGLRLIYYSQIVNDFQKGDIAEGYSVSREKKESFPLTVTSAQKNPTAFYLCATQPLTGLGGYTFGSGTRLTVV.

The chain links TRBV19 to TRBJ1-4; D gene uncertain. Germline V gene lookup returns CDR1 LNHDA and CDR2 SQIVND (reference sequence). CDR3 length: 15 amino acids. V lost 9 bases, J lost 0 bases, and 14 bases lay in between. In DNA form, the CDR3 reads TGTGCCAGCAGGTGGAACGGTGCAACTAATGAAAAACTGTTTTTT. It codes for CASRWNGATNEKLFF.

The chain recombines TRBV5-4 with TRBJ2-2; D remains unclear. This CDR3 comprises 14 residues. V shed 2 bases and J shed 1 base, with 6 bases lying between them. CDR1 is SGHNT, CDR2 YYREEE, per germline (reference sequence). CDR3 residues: CASSFNLNTGELFF. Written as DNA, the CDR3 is TGTGCCAGCAGCTTTAACTTGAACACCGGGGAGCTGTTTTTT.

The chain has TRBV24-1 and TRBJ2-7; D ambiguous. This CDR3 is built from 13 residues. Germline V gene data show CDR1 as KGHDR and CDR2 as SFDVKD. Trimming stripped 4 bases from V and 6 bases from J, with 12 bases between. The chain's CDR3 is CATSDPGVSEQYF. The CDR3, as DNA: TGTGCCACCAGTGACCCGGGTGTGAGCGAGCAGTACTTC.

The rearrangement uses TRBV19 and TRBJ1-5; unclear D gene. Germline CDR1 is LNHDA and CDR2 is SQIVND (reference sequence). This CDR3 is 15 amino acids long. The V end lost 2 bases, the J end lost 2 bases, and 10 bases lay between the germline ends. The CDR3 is CASSIYSLGNQPQHF. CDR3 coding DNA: TGTGCCAGTAGTATATACAGTCTGGGCAATCAGCCCCAGCATTTT.

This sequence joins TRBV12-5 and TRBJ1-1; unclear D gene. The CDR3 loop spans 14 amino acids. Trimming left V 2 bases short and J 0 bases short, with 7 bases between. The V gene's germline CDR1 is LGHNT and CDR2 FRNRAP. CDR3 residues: CASGLSSLNTEAFF. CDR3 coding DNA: TGTGCTAGTGGTTTGTCATCCCTGAACACTGAAGCTTTCTTT.

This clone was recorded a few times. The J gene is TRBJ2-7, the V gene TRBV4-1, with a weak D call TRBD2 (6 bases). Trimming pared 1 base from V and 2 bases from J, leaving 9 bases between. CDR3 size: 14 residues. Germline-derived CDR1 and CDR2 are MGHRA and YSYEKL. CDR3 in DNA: TGCGCCAGCAGCCAAGGGGGACTGCCCTACGAGCAGTACTTC. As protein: CASSQGGLPYEQYF.

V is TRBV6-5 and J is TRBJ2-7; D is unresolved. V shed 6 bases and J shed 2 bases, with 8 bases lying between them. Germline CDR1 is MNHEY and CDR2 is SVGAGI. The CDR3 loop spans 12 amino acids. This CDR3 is CASSSVPYEQYF. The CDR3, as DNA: TGTGCCAGCAGCTCGGTTCCCTACGAGCAGTACTTC.

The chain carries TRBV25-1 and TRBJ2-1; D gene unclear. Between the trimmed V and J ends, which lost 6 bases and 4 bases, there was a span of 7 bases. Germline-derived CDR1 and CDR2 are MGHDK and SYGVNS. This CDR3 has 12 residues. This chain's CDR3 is CASRRRYNEQFF. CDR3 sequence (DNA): TGTGCCAGCAGGAGGCGGTACAATGAGCAGTTCTTC.